This T cell receptor (beta chain) emerged from a study of control samples from healthy donors and cancer patients (dated by TCRdb to about 2020). Libraries were built with the immunoSEQ multiplex PCR assay. The table comes from immuneACCESS by way of TCRdb, which keeps in-frame sequences with V and J called. Part of the clones is missing from these tables; in studies checked, under half for an unresolved V gene and the rest for unknown reasons. The sample table lists tens of thousands of clones, approximately 89% of them with a count of one. The top ten clonotypes cover roughly 6.9% of the sample. Turning to this clone: Its antigen is still unknown. The sample holds no much larger clone one base away, and base qualities are not on file.

The CDR3 sequence holds 16 residues, the cysteine and phenylalanine included. The read is trimmed to its CDR3 DNA, 48 bases read in frame from base 1. Clipping removes 3 bases from V and 6 bases from J, with 7 as the unmatched junction base count. In the germline V gene (reference sequence), CDR1 corresponds to LNHNV and CDR2 to YYDKDF. The TCR was taken from a man aged 50-59 years in good health. Here the chain combines TRBV15 and TRBJ2-3; 12 middle bases align to TRBD2. Sequenced input: blood. CDR3 sequence: CATSSRLAGVMDTQYF. The DNA sequence is given as TGTGCCACCAGCAGTAGACTAGCGGGGGTTATGGATACGCAGTATTTT. The full variable domain, completed from the reference TRBV15 and TRBJ2-3 proteins outside the CDR3, reads DAMVIQNPRYQVTQFGKPVTLSCSQTLNHNVMYWYQQKSSQAPKLLFHYYDKDFNNEADTPDNFQSRRPNTSFCFLDIRSPGLGDTAMYLCATSSRLAGVMDTQYFGPGTRLTVL.